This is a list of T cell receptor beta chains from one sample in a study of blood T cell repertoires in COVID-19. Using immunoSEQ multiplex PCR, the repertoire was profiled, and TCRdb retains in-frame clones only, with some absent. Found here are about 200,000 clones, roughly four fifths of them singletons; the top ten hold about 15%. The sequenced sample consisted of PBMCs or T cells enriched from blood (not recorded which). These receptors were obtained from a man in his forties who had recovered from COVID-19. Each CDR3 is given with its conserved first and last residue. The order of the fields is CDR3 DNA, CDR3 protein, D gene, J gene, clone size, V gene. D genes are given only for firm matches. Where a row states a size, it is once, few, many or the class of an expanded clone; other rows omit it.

TGTGCCAGCAGTAGCGGACCCAACAATGAGCAGTTCTTC	CASSSGPNNEQFF	.	TRBJ2-1	.	TRBV9
TGTGCCAGCAGCAAAAGGTTGCAGGGCCGAAATCAGCCCCAGCATTTT	CASSKRLQGRNQPQHF	.	TRBJ1-5	.	TRBV28
TGTGCCAGCAGCCTAGCGGGGACGAGGGCAGATACGCAGTATTTT	CASSLAGTRADTQYF	TRBD2	TRBJ2-3	.	TRBV3-1/TRBV3-2
TGTGCCAGTAACCGGGACAGACACTATGGCTACACCTTC	CASNRDRHYGYTF	TRBD1	TRBJ1-2	.	TRBV19
TGTGCCTGGAGTGTCCCCCGCACAGGATATAGCAATCAGCCCCAGCATTTT	CAWSVPRTGYSNQPQHF	.	TRBJ1-5	.	TRBV30
TGTGCCAGCAGCGTAGGAGACAGAGGAGGCTACACCTTC	CASSVGDRGGYTF	.	TRBJ1-2	once	TRBV9
TGCAGCGTTGGAGGCGGGATGGGGCAAGAGACCCAGTACTTC	CSVGGGMGQETQYF	.	TRBJ2-5	few	TRBV29-1
TGTGCCAGCAGCTCCCAGCGGAGCCAAGAGACCCAGTACTTC	CASSSQRSQETQYF	.	TRBJ2-5	.	TRBV7-3
TGTGCCAGCTCACCTCGGGGGGAGACCCAGTACTTC	CASSPRGETQYF	.	TRBJ2-5	once	TRBV18
TGTGCCAGCACCTACAGGGGCTCCGGGGAGCTGTTTTTT	CASTYRGSGELFF	TRBD1	TRBJ2-2	once	TRBV6-5
TGTGCCAGCAGCCAACGGGGGAACGCTGGAAACACCATATATTTT	CASSQRGNAGNTIYF	.	TRBJ1-3	.	TRBV3-1/TRBV3-2
TGTGCCTGGAGTGCCGGCAGGGGGCACTGGGGCTACACCTTC	CAWSAGRGHWGYTF	TRBD1	TRBJ1-2	few	TRBV30
TGTGCCAGCAGCCTAACAGGAGTCTCTGGAAACACCATATATTTT	CASSLTGVSGNTIYF	.	TRBJ1-3	.	TRBV7-8
TGTGCCAGCAGCCGGGGCGGGGATACTGAAGCTTTCTTT	CASSRGGDTEAFF	.	TRBJ1-1	.	TRBV7-3
TGCGCCAGCAGCTTGGCGGGGACTAGCGGCACAGATACGCAGTATTTT	CASSLAGTSGTDTQYF	TRBD2	TRBJ2-3	.	TRBV5-1
TGTGCCAGCAGCCAAGGGACAGGAGCTGAAGCTTTCTTT	CASSQGTGAEAFF	TRBD1	TRBJ1-1	.	TRBV3-1/TRBV3-2
TGTGCCAGCAGCCAAGATGCAGTCGCTAACTATGGCTACACCTTC	CASSQDAVANYGYTF	.	TRBJ1-2	.	TRBV3-1/TRBV3-2
TGTGCCAGTAGATTTCTAGCGGGAGGTTACAATGAGCAGTTCTTC	CASRFLAGGYNEQFF	TRBD2	TRBJ2-1	.	TRBV19
TGTGCCAGCAGCTTACAGGGGGCCGGGACTGAAGCTTTCTTT	CASSLQGAGTEAFF	TRBD1	TRBJ1-1	.	TRBV11-2
TGTGCCAGCAGTGAAGCCCACAGGGTTGACACTGAAGCTTTCTTT	CASSEAHRVDTEAFF	.	TRBJ1-1	.	TRBV2
TGTGCCAGCAGCAGGGCTCTCAATCAGCCCCAGCATTTT	CASSRALNQPQHF	.	TRBJ1-5	once	TRBV6-5
TGTGCCAGCTCACCAGCGGGGGTTACCGCAGATACGCAGTATTTT	CASSPAGVTADTQYF	TRBD2	TRBJ2-3	.	TRBV18
TGCGCCAGCAGCCAAATTTCCCCGGATTCACCCCTCCACTTT	CASSQISPDSPLHF	.	TRBJ1-6	.	TRBV4-3
TGTGCCTGGAGTGCCTTCACTGAAGCTTTCTTT	CAWSAFTEAFF	.	TRBJ1-1	.	TRBV30
TGTGCCAGCAGCCTAAGGGGGTCGGGGAACACTGAAGCTTTCTTT	CASSLRGSGNTEAFF	.	TRBJ1-1	.	TRBV2
TGTGCCAGCAGCTTAGCCCCCCAGGGTGGGTTTCATCAGCCCCAGCATTTT	CASSLAPQGGFHQPQHF	.	TRBJ1-5	many	TRBV7-8
.	CASSFGQGIF	.	TRBJ2-1	once	TRBV7-9
TGTGCCAGCAGCCTGGGACTAGCGGGAAGCTCCGAGCAGTACTTC	CASSLGLAGSSEQYF	TRBD2	TRBJ2-7	.	TRBV11-2
TGTGCCAGCAGCGTAGGAGGTCTAGCTAGCCACGAGCAGTACTTC	CASSVGGLASHEQYF	.	TRBJ2-7	.	TRBV9
TGTGCCAGCAGTTACTCGAAAGTCGGGGGGAGCGGCTACACCTTC	CASSYSKVGGSGYTF	.	TRBJ1-2	.	TRBV6-2/TRBV6-3
TGTGCCAGCAGCCCGGACAGGGGGCAACAAGAGACCCAGTACTTC	CASSPDRGQQETQYF	TRBD1	TRBJ2-5	.	TRBV7-7
TGTGCCAGCCGGACAGGGGGAGGCAATCAGCCCCAGCATTTT	CASRTGGGNQPQHF	TRBD1	TRBJ1-5	few	TRBV28
TGTGCCAGCACCTATAGCAATCAGCCCCAGCATTTT	CASTYSNQPQHF	.	TRBJ1-5	.	TRBV2
TGTGCCATCAGTACCGTGACTAGCGGGAGTTACAATGAGCAGTTCTTC	CAISTVTSGSYNEQFF	TRBD2	TRBJ2-1	.	TRBV10-3
TGTGCCAGCAGGCGACAGGGGGACTCCTACGAGCAGTACTTC	CASRRQGDSYEQYF	TRBD1	TRBJ2-7	.	TRBV28
TGTGCCAGCAGTGCGGGGGAGCGGGCCCAGTACTTC	CASSAGERAQYF	.	TRBJ2-5	.	TRBV25-1
TGTGCCAGCAGCCGCCGGGGGGACACTGAAGCTTTCTTT	CASSRRGDTEAFF	.	TRBJ1-1	few	TRBV9
TGCAGCGTTGAAAAAGTCCTCGAGAGCGAGCAGTACTTC	CSVEKVLESEQYF	.	TRBJ2-7	.	TRBV29-1
TGTGCCTGGAAATTGTCGGGAGGAAGGGAGACCCAGTACTTC	CAWKLSGGRETQYF	TRBD2	TRBJ2-5	.	TRBV30
TGTGCCATTGGGACTAGCGGCTTATACGAGCAGTACTTC	CAIGTSGLYEQYF	TRBD2	TRBJ2-7	once	TRBV10-3
TGTGCCACCAGTGATTCACTGGAGCAGTTCTTC	CATSDSLEQFF	.	TRBJ2-1	.	TRBV24-1
TGTGCCAGCACCTCCTGGGACAGGGAGGGGCAGCCCCAGCATTTT	CASTSWDREGQPQHF	TRBD1	TRBJ1-5	few	TRBV28
TGCGCCAGCAGCGTCGGCGGGGGCGCGGGAAACACCATATATTTT	CASSVGGGAGNTIYF	.	TRBJ1-3	.	TRBV5-1
TGTGCCAGCAGTATGTTTAGCTATGGCTACACCTTC	CASSMFSYGYTF	.	TRBJ1-2	once	TRBV5-5
TGCAGCGTTGAAACTAGCGGGAGCACTGAGCAGTTCTTC	CSVETSGSTEQFF	TRBD2	TRBJ2-1	.	TRBV29-1
TGTGCCAGCACCCTTTCTAGGAGCTCCTACAATGAGCAGTTCTTC	CASTLSRSSYNEQFF	.	TRBJ2-1	.	TRBV5-4
TGTGCCAGCAGCTTGGGAAGGGGAGGCACTGAAGCTTTCTTT	CASSLGRGGTEAFF	.	TRBJ1-1	.	TRBV5-4
TGCGCCAGCAGCTTCCTAGTTCAGGAGACCCAGTACTTC	CASSFLVQETQYF	.	TRBJ2-5	.	TRBV5-1
TGTGCCAGCAGGACAGACTATAATTCACCCCTCCACTTT	CASRTDYNSPLHF	.	TRBJ1-6	.	TRBV28
TGTGCCAGTAAGTATTCAGAGAACACTGAAGCTTTCTTT	CASKYSENTEAFF	.	TRBJ1-1	.	TRBV19
TGTGCCAGCAGCCAAGGCCGTCGCCTAGAGCAAGAGACCCAGTACTTC	CASSQGRRLEQETQYF	.	TRBJ2-5	.	TRBV14
TGTGCCAGTACGCGGCTAGCGGGAGGCAATGAGCAGTTCTTC	CASTRLAGGNEQFF	TRBD2	TRBJ2-1	once	TRBV19
TGTGCCAGCATGGGACAGCACAATGAGCAGTTCTTC	CASMGQHNEQFF	TRBD1	TRBJ2-1	.	TRBV12-3/TRBV12-4
TGTGCCAGCAGCACCCAGACAGGGAACACTGAAGCTTTCTTT	CASSTQTGNTEAFF	.	TRBJ1-1	.	TRBV5-4
TGCGCCAGCGCCACAGGGGGCGAATGGGAGACCCAGTACTTC	CASATGGEWETQYF	TRBD1	TRBJ2-5	.	TRBV5-1
TGTGCCAGCAGCGTAGCCGGAGGGACCGGGGAGCTGTTTTTT	CASSVAGGTGELFF	.	TRBJ2-2	.	TRBV9
TGCAGTGCTAGTCCTCCGGGACAGAGCTCCTACGAGCAGTACTTC	CSASPPGQSSYEQYF	TRBD1	TRBJ2-7	.	TRBV20-1
TGTGCCACCAGCAGAGCCCCCGGAGAGCCTAATGAAAAACTGTTTTTT	CATSRAPGEPNEKLFF	.	TRBJ1-4	.	TRBV15
TGTGCCAGCACCGATACCGGGACACCTTACAATGAGCAGTTCTTC	CASTDTGTPYNEQFF	.	TRBJ2-1	.	TRBV3-1/TRBV3-2
TGCGCCAGCAGCCCCAAAACCGGGACAGCTTATAATTCACCCCTCCACTTT	CASSPKTGTAYNSPLHF	TRBD1	TRBJ1-6	.	TRBV4-3